This T cell receptor (beta chain) came from a study of blood T cell repertoires in COVID-19 (dated by TCRdb to the early 2020s). Broadly, across the study: The collaborator samples originated in the United States, Italy and Spain and spanned the acute and convalescent phases of COVID-19. The prospective study material was composed of cDNA or gDNA derived from T cells, B-cell-depleted T cells, or PBMCs. Deeply sampled blood TCRbeta repertoires from subjects exposed to, actively infected with, or recovered from COVID-19 were included in the dataset. The repertoires were made available in a free public database intended to serve as a resource for research on the immune response to SARS-CoV-2. Samples came from the ongoing ImmuneRACE study (first 160 participants) plus 1,254 subjects from 6 global collaborators. A de-identified subject ID, COVID-19 status, age in years and sex were almost always included in the sample metadata. Where available, HLA class I and class II types were obtained from metadata supplied by the sample provider rather than from assay-based typing.

The study at large found these results: The quantity of clinical and demographic metadata differed by source and by participant and was supplied without curation.

Collaborating institutions collected whole blood in K2EDTA tubes following their own protocols. Collaborator samples were shipped for TCRbeta analysis as frozen whole blood, isolated PBMCs, or DNA extracted from either sample type. As regards this clone: The specificity of this receptor is unknown. Base qualities are not provided; no much larger clone lies one nucleotide away.

According to the germline V gene, CDR1 reads LGHNA and CDR2 reads YNFKEQ. The CDR3 holds 13 amino acids from the cysteine to the phenylalanine. Only the CDR3 part of the read is kept: 39 bases, read in frame from the first base. The trim is 0 bases for V and 4 bases for J, with a gap of 4 bases between the germline ends. The immunoSEQ Assay, a bias-controlled multiplex PCR, was used to amplify TCRbeta CDR3 regions from genomic DNA. The authors' pipeline ran thus. The number of nucleated cells in each sample was estimated from the amplification of reference gene primers within the assay. Sequence reads were collapsed and filtered to measure the absolute abundance of every unique TCRbeta CDR3 rearrangement. For each sample, productive Simpson clonality was calculated as the square root of Simpson's diversity index across productive rearrangements. Here the immuneACCESS table is served through TCRdb, limited to in-frame sequences with V and J called. Missing clones are a known gap in these copies; in checked studies unresolved V genes cover under half, and the rest lacks a known reason. V and J calls and clone size follow that table, whereas D and trimming were derived from the DNA. The sample yields approximately 300,000 clones; 85% to 90% were counted once. The leading ten clones occupy more than 0.75% of the sample.

The sample taken for sequencing was peripheral blood. The sequence was obtained from a man aged 30 to 45 with acute or convalescent COVID-19. Rearrangement joined TRBV4-2 to TRBJ1-5; no D segment can be confidently identified. The CDR3: CASSQDGNQPQHF. The nucleotides are TGTGCCAGCAGCCAAGACGGGAATCAGCCCCAGCATTTT.